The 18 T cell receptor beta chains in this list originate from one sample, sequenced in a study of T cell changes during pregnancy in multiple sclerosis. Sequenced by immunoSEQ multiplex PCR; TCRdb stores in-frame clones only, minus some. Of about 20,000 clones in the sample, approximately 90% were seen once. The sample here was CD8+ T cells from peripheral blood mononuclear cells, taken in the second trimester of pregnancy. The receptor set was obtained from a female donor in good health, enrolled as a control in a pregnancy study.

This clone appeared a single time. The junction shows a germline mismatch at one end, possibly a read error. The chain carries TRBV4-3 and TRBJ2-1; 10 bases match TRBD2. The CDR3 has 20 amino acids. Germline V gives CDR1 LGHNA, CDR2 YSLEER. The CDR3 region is CASSQDGLAVLTSSYNEQLF. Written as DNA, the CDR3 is TGCGCCAGCAGCCAAGACGGACTAGCGGTCCTTACGAGCTCCTACAATGAGCAGCTCTTC.

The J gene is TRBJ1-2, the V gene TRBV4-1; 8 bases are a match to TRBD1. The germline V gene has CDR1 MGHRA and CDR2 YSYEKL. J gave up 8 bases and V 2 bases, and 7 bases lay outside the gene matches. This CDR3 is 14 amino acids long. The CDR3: CASSQPSTGGGYTF. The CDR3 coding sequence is TGCGCCAGCAGCCAACCATCAACAGGGGGGGGCTACACCTTC.

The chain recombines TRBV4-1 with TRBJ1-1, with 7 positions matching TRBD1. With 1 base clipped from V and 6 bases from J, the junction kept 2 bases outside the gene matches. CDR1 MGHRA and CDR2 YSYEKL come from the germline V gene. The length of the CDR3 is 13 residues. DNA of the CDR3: TGCGCCAGCAGCCAAGGGGACAGTTCTGAAGCTTTCTTT. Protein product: CASSQGDSSEAFF.

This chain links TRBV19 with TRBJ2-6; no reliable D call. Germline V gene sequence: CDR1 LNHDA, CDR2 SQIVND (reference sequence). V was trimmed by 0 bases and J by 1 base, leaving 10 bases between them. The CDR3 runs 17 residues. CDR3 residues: CASSIEGTISGANVLTF. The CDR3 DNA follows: TGTGCCAGTAGTATAGAGGGCACGATATCTGGGGCCAACGTCCTGACTTTC.

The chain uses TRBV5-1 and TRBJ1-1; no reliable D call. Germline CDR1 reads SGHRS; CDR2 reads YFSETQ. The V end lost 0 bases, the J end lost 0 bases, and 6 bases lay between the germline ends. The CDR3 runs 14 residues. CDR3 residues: CASSLAGMNTEAFF. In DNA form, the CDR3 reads TGCGCCAGCAGCTTGGCCGGGATGAACACTGAAGCTTTCTTT.

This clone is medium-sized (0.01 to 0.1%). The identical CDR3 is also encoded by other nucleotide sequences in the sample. The CDR3 nucleotides are TGTGCCAGCAGTGACTCGGCGGGGGGGAGCACAGATACGCAGTATTTT. Its protein is CASSDSAGGSTDTQYF. The chain couples TRBV6-4 to TRBJ2-3, with 9 positions matching TRBD2. From germline, CDR1 is MRHNA and CDR2 SNTAGT. This CDR3 contains 16 residues. The V segment lost 0 bases and the J segment 0 bases; nucleotides outside the gene matches: 1.

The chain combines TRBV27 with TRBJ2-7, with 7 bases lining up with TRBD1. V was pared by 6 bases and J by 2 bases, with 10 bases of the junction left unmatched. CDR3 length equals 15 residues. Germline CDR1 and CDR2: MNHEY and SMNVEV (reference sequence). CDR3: CASSPDTGTAYEQYF. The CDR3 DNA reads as TGTGCCAGCAGCCCCGACACCGGGACAGCCTACGAGCAGTACTTC.

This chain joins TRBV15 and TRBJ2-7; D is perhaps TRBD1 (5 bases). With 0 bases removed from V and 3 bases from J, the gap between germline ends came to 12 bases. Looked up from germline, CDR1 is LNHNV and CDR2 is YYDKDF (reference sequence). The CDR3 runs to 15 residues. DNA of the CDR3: TGTGCCACCAGCAGAGATGGGCAGGGCCACTACGAGCAGTACTTC. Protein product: CATSRDGQGHYEQYF.

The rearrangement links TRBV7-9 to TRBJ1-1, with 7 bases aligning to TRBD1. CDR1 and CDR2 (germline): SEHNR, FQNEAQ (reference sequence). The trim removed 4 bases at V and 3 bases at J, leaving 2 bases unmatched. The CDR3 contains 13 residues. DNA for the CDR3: TGTGCCAGCAGCTCTCAGGGGGACACTGAAGCTTTCTTT. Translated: CASSSQGDTEAFF.

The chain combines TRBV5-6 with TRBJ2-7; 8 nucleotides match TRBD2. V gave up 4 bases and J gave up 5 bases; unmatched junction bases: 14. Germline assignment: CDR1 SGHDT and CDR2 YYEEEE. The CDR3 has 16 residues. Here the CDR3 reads CASSPIVGTSVDEQYF. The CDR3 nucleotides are TGTGCCAGCAGCCCCATCGTCGGGACTAGTGTCGACGAGCAGTACTTC.

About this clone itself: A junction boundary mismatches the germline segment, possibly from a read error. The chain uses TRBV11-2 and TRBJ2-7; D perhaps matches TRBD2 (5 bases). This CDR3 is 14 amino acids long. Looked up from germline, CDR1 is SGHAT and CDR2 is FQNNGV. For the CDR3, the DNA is TGTGCCAGCAGCGGCGACGGACTCCCCTATGAGCAGTACTTC. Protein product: CASSGDGLPYEQYF.

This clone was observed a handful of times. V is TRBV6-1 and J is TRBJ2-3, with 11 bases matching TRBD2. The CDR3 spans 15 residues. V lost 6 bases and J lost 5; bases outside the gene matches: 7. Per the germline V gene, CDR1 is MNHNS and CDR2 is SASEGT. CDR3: CASSLLAGELDTQYF. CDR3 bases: TGTGCCAGCAGCTTACTAGCGGGGGAATTAGATACGCAGTATTTT.

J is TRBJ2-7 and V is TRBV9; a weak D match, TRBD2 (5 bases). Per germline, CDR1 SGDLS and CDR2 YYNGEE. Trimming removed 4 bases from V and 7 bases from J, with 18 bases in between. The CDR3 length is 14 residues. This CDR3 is CASSFPPNGGEQYF. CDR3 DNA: TGTGCCAGCAGCTTTCCCCCAAACGGCGGGGAGCAGTACTTC.

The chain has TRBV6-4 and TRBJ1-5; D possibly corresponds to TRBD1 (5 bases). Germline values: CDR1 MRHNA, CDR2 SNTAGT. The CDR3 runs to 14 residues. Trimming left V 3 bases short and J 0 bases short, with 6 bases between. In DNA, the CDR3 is TGTGCCAGCAGTGAGGGGCATAGCAATCAGCCCCAGCATTTT. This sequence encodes CASSEGHSNQPQHF.

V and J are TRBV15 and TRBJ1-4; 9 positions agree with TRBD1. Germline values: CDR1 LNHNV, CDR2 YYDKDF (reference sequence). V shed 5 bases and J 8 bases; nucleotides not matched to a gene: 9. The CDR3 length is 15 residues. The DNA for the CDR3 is TGTGCCACCAGCCACCGGGACAGGGCGGCCGAAAAACTGTTTTTT. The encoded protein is CATSHRDRAAEKLFF.

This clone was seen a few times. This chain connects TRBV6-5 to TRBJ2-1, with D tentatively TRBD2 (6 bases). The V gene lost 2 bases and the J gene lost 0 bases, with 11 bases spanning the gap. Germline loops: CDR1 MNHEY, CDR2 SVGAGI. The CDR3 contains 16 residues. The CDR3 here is CASSYSGPSSYNEQFF. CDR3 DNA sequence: TGTGCCAGCAGTTACAGCGGGCCCAGCTCCTACAATGAGCAGTTCTTC.

The CDR3 DNA reads as TGTGCCAGCAGCAACGGGGGGGCCTCCTACAATGAGCAGTTCTTC. It yields the protein CASSNGGASYNEQFF. This chain uses TRBV13 with TRBJ2-1, with 8 positions matching TRBD2. Trimming took 5 bases from V and 0 from J; bases not matched to a gene: 3. The CDR3 totals 15 residues. Germline-derived CDR1 and CDR2 are PRHDT and FYEKMQ (reference sequence).

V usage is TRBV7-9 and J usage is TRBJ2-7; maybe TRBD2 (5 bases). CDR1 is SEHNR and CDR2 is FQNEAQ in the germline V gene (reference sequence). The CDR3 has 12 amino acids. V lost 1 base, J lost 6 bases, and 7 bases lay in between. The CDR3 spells CASSLGGREQYF. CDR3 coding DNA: TGTGCCAGCAGCTTAGGAGGGCGCGAGCAGTACTTC.